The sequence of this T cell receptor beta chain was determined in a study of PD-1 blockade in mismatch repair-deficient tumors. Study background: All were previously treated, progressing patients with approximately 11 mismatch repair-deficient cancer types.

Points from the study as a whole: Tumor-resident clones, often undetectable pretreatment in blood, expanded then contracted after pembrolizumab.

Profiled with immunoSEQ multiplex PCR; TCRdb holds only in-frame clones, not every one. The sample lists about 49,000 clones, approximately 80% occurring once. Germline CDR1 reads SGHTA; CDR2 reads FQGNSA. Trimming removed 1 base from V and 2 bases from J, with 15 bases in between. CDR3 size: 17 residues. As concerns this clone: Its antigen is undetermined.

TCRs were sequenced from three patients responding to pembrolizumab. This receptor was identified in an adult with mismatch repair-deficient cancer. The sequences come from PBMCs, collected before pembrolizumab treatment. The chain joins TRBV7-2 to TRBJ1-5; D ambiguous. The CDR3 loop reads CASSLGAGGVGNQPQHF. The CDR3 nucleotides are TGTGCCAGCAGCTTAGGCGCAGGCGGTGTGGGCAATCAGCCCCAGCATTTT.